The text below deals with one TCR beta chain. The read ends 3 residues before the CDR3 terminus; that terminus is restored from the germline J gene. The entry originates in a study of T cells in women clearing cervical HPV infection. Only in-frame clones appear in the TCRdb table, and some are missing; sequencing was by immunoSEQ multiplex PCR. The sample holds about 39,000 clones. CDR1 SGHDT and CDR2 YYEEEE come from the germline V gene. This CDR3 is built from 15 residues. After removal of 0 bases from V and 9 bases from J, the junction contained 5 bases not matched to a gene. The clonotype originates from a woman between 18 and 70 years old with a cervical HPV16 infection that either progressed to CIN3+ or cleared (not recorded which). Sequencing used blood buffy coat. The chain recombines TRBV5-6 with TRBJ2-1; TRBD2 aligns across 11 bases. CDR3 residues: CASSLGLAGGAEQFF. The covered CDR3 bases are TGTGCCAGCAGCTTGGGGTTAGCGGGGGGGGCTGAG.